This T cell receptor (beta chain) was observed in a study of Ad26.COV2.S vaccination and SARS-CoV-2 variants (dated by TCRdb to the early 2020s). Concerning the study at large: Vaccine-arm donors were drawn from COV1001, a multicentre, randomized, double-blind, placebo-controlled phase I-IIa trial of Ad26.COV2.S in healthy adults. Dosing of Ad26.COV2.S was intramuscular, at either 5x10^10 or 1x10^11 viral particles, delivered as one shot or as two shots spaced 56 days apart. Sequencing of the TCRbeta repertoire served to evaluate the specificity and breadth of SARS-CoV-2-reactive T cell receptors following Ad26.COV2.S vaccination. A total of approximately 32 samples were included in the TCR-sequenced set, comprising about 20 Ad26.COV2.S vaccine recipients, 5 placebo recipients and 8 SARS-CoV-2 convalescent individuals. Trial participants were randomized into five groups of five: low-dose or high-dose Ad26.COV2.S given once or twice, or placebo on both occasions. Throughout the experiments and outcome assessment, investigators stayed blinded to trial group allocation.

The treatment or condition label here, explained by the study, means: some 20 received Ad26.COV2.S at low or high dose, single or two shots; a few received placebo; per-sample allocation not given. Repertoires of vaccine and placebo recipients were sequenced from samples taken on day 63 after the first injection. Cohort 1b enrolled about two dozen adults aged 18-55 years at a single site in Boston, USA, between 29 July and 7 August 2020. Ad26.COV2.S consisted of a replication-incompetent adenovirus type 26 vector by which a prefusion-stabilized SARS-CoV-2 spike protein from the original Wuhan strain was expressed. Concerning this clone: There is no known antigen for this receptor. It has no much larger one-base neighbor in the sample; base qualities were not kept.

At the junction V is shortened by 0 bases and J by 0 bases, with 13 bases in between. Looking up the germline V gene yields CDR1 SGHTS and CDR2 YDEGEE. From cysteine to phenylalanine, the CDR3 is 17 amino acids long. Of all the DNA, just the CDR3 is kept, 51 bases in frame from base 1. Here is what the overall study found, with its caveats: Higher spike-specific TCR breadth was observed in Ad26.COV2.S recipients than in placebo recipients (P = 0.0014). Comparable non-spike TCR breadth was observed between vaccine and placebo recipients, consistent with only spike being contained in the vaccine. After vaccination, spike-specific CD8+ and CD4+ T cell responses were reported to show substantial breadth. According to the authors, total T cell responses may have been underestimated by the TCR breadth and depth analyses. The study was not powered to compare responses between vaccine doses or regimens.

TCRbeta CDR3 regions were sequenced with the immunoSEQ Assay. After extraction, genomic DNA underwent amplification by bias-controlled multiplex PCR, followed by high-throughput sequencing. The published analysis was carried out like this. To quantify the absolute abundance of every unique TCRbeta CDR3 region, sequences were collapsed and filtered. Usable DNA was measured by amplifying reference genes present in all nucleated cells, and TCRbeta template counts were normalized to that usable DNA to estimate T cell fraction. Repertoire TCRs were annotated as SARS-CoV-2-specific by exact matching of V gene, CDR3 amino acid sequence and J gene to a known reactive TCR set. The reference SARS-CoV-2 TCR set was derived from MIRA and filtered for enrichment in COVID-19-positive ImmuneCODE repertoires, a step that removed public or cross-reactive TCRs. Based on the MIRA antigens, annotated TCRs were further analysed at the level of specific ORF or position within ORF. Breadth was defined as annotated unique rearrangements over total unique productive rearrangements; depth was the summed frequency of those rearrangements. Group comparisons of TCR breadth used two-sided Wilcoxon rank-sum tests. TCRdb mirrors the immuneACCESS table, restricted to in-frame sequences. Some clones are absent from its copies; in checked studies, under half trace to an unresolved V gene, and the reason for the others is unknown. V and J calls plus clone size are reproduced from that table; the DNA served to infer D and trimming. This sample is represented by over 400,000 clones; about 90% of them were singletons. The top ten clones comprise approximately 4.5% of the sample.

The source material was peripheral blood, sampled in a trial of Ad26.COV2.S vaccine versus placebo. The rearranged chain carries TRBV5-8 and TRBJ2-4; the D gene is not confidently resolved. This TCR derives from a person aged 18-65 years who received the Ad26.COV2.S COVID-19 vaccine or a placebo. The nucleotides are TGTGCCAGCAGCTTGGCCACAGATGCTCTAGCCAAAAACATTCAGTACTTC. Its translation is CASSLATDALAKNIQYF.